This TCR beta chain came from a study of blood T cell repertoires in COVID-19. Study-level information: COVID-19 samples collected from the United States, Italy and Spain covered acute and convalescent phases.

Libraries were prepared by immunoSEQ multiplex PCR; TCRdb keeps only in-frame clonotypes and omits some of them. The sample consists of a few hundred thousand clones, about 85% of them appearing once. Living in roughly 25 US areas, the participants were between roughly 18 and 95 years of age. The CDR3 loop spans 16 amino acids. CDR1 ENHRY and CDR2 SYGVKD come from the germline V gene. Losses at the gene ends were 3 bases for V and 1 base for J; bases not matched to a gene: 7. This sequence was found in a woman aged 25 to 39 who had recovered from COVID-19. This chain uses TRBV10-3 with TRBJ1-1; 8 bases match TRBD1. The sequenced sample consisted of PBMCs or T cells enriched from blood (not recorded which). CDR3 region: CAISELRTGTNTEAFF. CDR3 DNA sequence: TGTGCCATCAGTGAACTCCGGACAGGGACGAACACTGAAGCTTTCTTT.